This T cell receptor beta chain came from a study of glioma-infiltrating T cells after dendritic cell vaccination. Comments on this clone: The germline gene is not matched at one end of the junction; a read error may be the cause.

The CDR3 length is 8 residues. The germline gives CDR1 DFQATT, CDR2 SNEGSKA (reference sequence). Fresh-frozen tumor tissue and more than two years of survival data were available for all. Before vaccination, two weeks after the third vaccination, and at progression, PBMC were collected. The immunoSEQ assay amplified TCRB CDR3 from up to roughly 2 ug DNA. Amplification used 60 V beta primers and 13 J beta primers. Sequencing was performed with immunoSEQ multiplex PCR; in TCRdb, only in-frame clones are kept and a portion is missing. The table lists about 82,000 clones, 70% to 90% of them singletons, with more than 3% in the top ten.

This sequence originates from a human donor with glioblastoma. The source material was blood, sampled before dendritic cell vaccination. The V call is TRBV20-1, the J call TRBJ2-3, with D possibly being TRBD2 (5 bases). The CDR3: CSAPPAGF. In DNA form, the CDR3 reads TGCAGTGCCCCCCCCGCGGGTTTT.